This TCR beta chain was identified in a study of vaccination and CD4 T cells after COVID-19. Whole-study findings and limits: Data came from relatively few convalescent patients and lacked early post-infection timepoints. Median approximately 84% of reactive clones detected in convalescent patients emerged only post-vaccination.

This clonotype was seen a handful of times. The antigen is not known. The CDR3 is 16 amino acids. The ends lost 5 bases at V and 0 bases at J; junction bases unmatched: 5. Germline lookup yields CDR1 MNHEY and CDR2 SMNVEV (reference sequence). Sequencing of DNA taken from cultured CD4+ T cells relied on the Oncomine TCR Beta short-read assay. MiXCR was run by TCRdb on the PCR reads, yielding one entry per CDR3 protein. There are some 7,000 distinct CDR3 sequences in the sample; less than 40% occur only once, and around 20% lies in the top ten. Treatment here: approximately nine-day PBMC culture with coronavirus spike peptide pools or control peptides (ViraFEST assay). Collection of the unexposed donor's CD4+ T cells took place before the COVID-19 pandemic (2011-2018).

Sequences were obtained from CD4+ T cells from blood, cultured in vitro. V gene TRBV27 combines with J gene TRBJ1-5; 9 nucleotides line up with TRBD1. This TCR came from a human donor in good health. This CDR3 is CASSPRTGVSNQPQHF. The CDR3 DNA reads TGTGCCAGCAGTCCCCGGACAGGGGTTAGCAATCAGCCCCAGCATTTT.